The next 26 T cell receptor beta chains were all read from a single sample in a study of human CD8 memory T cell subsets. The TCR beta sequencing libraries came from UMI-labeled 5' RACE. TCRdb re-analyzed the 5' RACE reads; it lists each CDR3 protein once, without DNA. This specimen shows thousands of distinct CDR3 sequences; the ten leading clones hold 21%. The material sequenced was CD8+ T cells from PBMCs. The receptors here all came from a human donor in good health.

This clonotype is deemed medium-sized by its frequency. This rearrangement joins TRBV4-2 to TRBJ2-3; as DNA is missing, the TRBD1 call by TCRdb cannot be tested. Germline values: CDR1 LGHNA, CDR2 YNFKEQ. This CDR3 region has 17 residues. The CDR3 sequence: CASSQDPQESGGDTQYF.

The CDR3 spells CASSFIDLLNTEAFF. V usage is TRBV11-2 and J usage is TRBJ1-1. The CDR3 covers 15 residues. The germline V gene has CDR1 SGHAT and CDR2 FQNNGV.

This chain links TRBV7-2 with TRBJ2-7. The CDR3 is made up of 12 amino acids. The V gene's germline CDR1 is SGHTA and CDR2 FQGNSA. The CDR3 region is CASSSGVYEQYF.

Considering frequency, this clonotype is medium-sized. This chain links TRBV29-1 with TRBJ1-5. The CDR3 sequence is 17 residues long. Germline loops: CDR1 SQVTM, CDR2 ANQGSEA. The CDR3 protein is CSVAGEGPHYSNQPQHF. The full variable domain, in which reference TRBV29-1 and TRBJ1-5 provide the parts outside the CDR3, is SAVISQKPSRDICQRGTSLTIQCQVDSQVTMMFWYRQQPGQSLTLIATANQGSEATYESGFVIDKFPISRPNLTFSTLTVSNMSPEDSSIYLCSVAGEGPHYSNQPQHFGDGTRLSIL.

This sequence joins TRBV13 and TRBJ2-7; TCRdb outputs TRBD1, but without DNA this stays unchecked. There are 11 residues in the CDR3. Germline CDR1 reads PRHDT; CDR2 reads FYEKMQ (reference sequence). CDR3 sequence reads: CASSLQGEQYF.

The gene calls are TRBV5-1 and TRBJ2-5; the TCRdb call, TRBD1, lacks DNA for checking. The length of the CDR3 is 14 residues. Germline CDR1 is SGHRS and CDR2 is YFSETQ. The CDR3 is CASSTGPTQETQYF.

The rearrangement uses TRBV4-1 and TRBJ1-1; TCRdb's D gene call, TRBD1, goes unchecked for lack of DNA. Germline CDR1 MGHRA, CDR2 YSYEKL. This CDR3 has 15 residues. The CDR3 loop reads CASSRGLGGQIQAFF.

The CDR3 is CASSPGQGDQETQYF. The chain carries TRBV12-3 or TRBV12-4 and TRBJ2-5; TCRdb lists TRBD1, though no DNA is available to test this call. The CDR3 is 15 amino acids.

The V and J genes are TRBV7-6 and TRBJ2-1; TCRdb outputs TRBD2, but without DNA this stays unchecked. Germline values: CDR1 SGHVS, CDR2 FNYEAQ. The CDR3 contains 15 residues. The CDR3 loop is CASSLRLAGGVEQFF.

The chain links TRBV12-3 or TRBV12-4 to TRBJ2-5; TCRdb designates TRBD2, a call that cannot be tested without DNA. The CDR3 consists of 18 residues. CDR3 sequence: CASSLRLAGGNDQETQYF.

CDR3 sequence: CATSRDQTGDKSYEQYF. The chain joins TRBV15 to TRBJ2-7; TCRdb outputs TRBD1, but without DNA this stays unchecked. Germline V CDR1 and CDR2: LNHNV, YYDKDF (reference sequence). This CDR3 contains 17 residues.

This clonotype shows up as medium-sized (0.01 to 0.1%) by frequency. The chain combines TRBV29-1 with TRBJ2-2. CDR3 length equals 12 residues. Germline V gene data show CDR1 as SQVTM and CDR2 as ANQGSEA. The CDR3 is CSVEGETGELFF.

This chain connects TRBV20-1 to TRBJ2-7; TCRdb's D call, TRBD2, is unchecked because there is no DNA. Germline V gene lookup returns CDR1 DFQATT and CDR2 SNEGSKA (reference sequence). The CDR3 is 14 amino acids. The chain's CDR3 is CSARARTSYYEQYF.

The CDR3 loop reads CASSRNLGDDTEAFF. This chain connects TRBV11-2 to TRBJ1-1. Per the germline V gene, CDR1 is SGHAT and CDR2 is FQNNGV. The CDR3 consists of 15 residues.

This chain connects TRBV4-3 to TRBJ1-2. The germline CDR1 and CDR2 sequences are LGHNA and YSLEER. This CDR3 is 18 amino acids long. CDR3 protein: CASSQDRPSGSWGYGYTF.

The chain couples TRBV9 to TRBJ2-1. The CDR3 extends over 11 amino acids. From germline, CDR1 is SGDLS and CDR2 YYNGEE. CDR3 sequence: CASSAAGEQFF.

The J gene is TRBJ1-6, the V gene TRBV15; TCRdb designates TRBD1, a call that cannot be tested without DNA. The CDR3 has 16 amino acids. CDR1 and CDR2 from the germline V gene are LNHNV and YYDKDF (reference sequence). This chain's CDR3 is CATSRAMGQGGSPLHF.

Frequency places this clonotype as large (0.1 to 1%). V and J are TRBV4-2 and TRBJ1-1; TCRdb's D gene call, TRBD1, goes unchecked for lack of DNA. Germline CDR1 and CDR2: LGHNA and YNFKEQ. The CDR3 runs to 16 residues. CDR3 in amino acids: CASSQDPRVRGTEAFF.

By frequency, this clonotype registers large (0.1 to 1%). The chain carries TRBV7-9 and TRBJ1-2. The CDR3 totals 13 residues. CDR1 is SEHNR and CDR2 is FQNEAQ in the germline V gene (reference sequence). The CDR3 loop is CASSLEQIYGYTF. Looking up the rest from reference TRBV7-9 and TRBJ1-2 gives the full variable domain: DTGVSQNPRHKITKRGQNVTFRCDPISEHNRLYWYRQTLGQGPEFLTYFQNEAQLEKSRLLSDRFSAERPKGSFSTLEIQRTEQGDSAMYLCASSLEQIYGYTFGSGTRLTVV.

CDR3 in amino acids: CSVRSPGQPGGEQYF. This sequence joins TRBV29-1 and TRBJ2-7; TCRdb's assignment of TRBD1 cannot be checked, as there is no DNA. Germline V CDR1 and CDR2: SQVTM, ANQGSEA. This CDR3 has 15 amino acids.

This clonotype is deemed large by its frequency. The chain links TRBV20-1 to TRBJ1-1. Germline-derived CDR1 and CDR2 are DFQATT and SNEGSKA (reference sequence). The CDR3 has 14 residues. The CDR3: CSANLLGEMREAFF.

J is TRBJ1-1 and V is TRBV7-9; TCRdb gives TRBD1 as the D gene, but with no DNA this cannot be confirmed. This CDR3 spans 16 amino acids. Germline lookup yields CDR1 SEHNR and CDR2 FQNEAQ (reference sequence). Here the CDR3 reads CASSLQLGQGNTEAFF.

The chain combines TRBV20-1 with TRBJ2-5; TCRdb's D call, TRBD1, is unchecked because there is no DNA. The germline gives CDR1 DFQATT, CDR2 SNEGSKA (reference sequence). CDR3 length equals 16 residues. The CDR3 region is CSARSIQGQGAETQYF.

V and J are TRBV27 and TRBJ1-2; no DNA is available, so the TRBD1 call from TCRdb remains unchecked. CDR1 MNHEY and CDR2 SMNVEV come from the germline V gene (reference sequence). CDR3 size: 14 residues. This CDR3 is CASSPGTVTHGYTF.

The V and J genes are TRBV20-1 and TRBJ2-2; TCRdb outputs TRBD1, but without DNA this stays unchecked. The CDR3 extends over 14 amino acids. Germline values: CDR1 DFQATT, CDR2 SNEGSKA (reference sequence). This CDR3 is CSAQGGDVTGELFF.

The chain employs TRBV19 and TRBJ2-1; TCRdb gives TRBD1 as the D gene, but with no DNA this cannot be confirmed. The CDR3 is 16 residues long. CDR1 is LNHDA and CDR2 is SQIVND in the germline V gene (reference sequence). The CDR3 here is CASSIDRDSMENEQFF.